The next 18 T cell receptor beta chains were all read from a single sample in a study of tumor-infiltrating lymphocytes in primary liver carcinoma. Constant-region priming of roughly 490 ng total RNA yielded TCR beta cDNA. Three nested multiplex PCR rounds, a slightly modified ARM-PCR, produced the libraries for TCR beta. Rounds one and two of PCR, each of 9 to 11 cycles, were primed with TRBV1-TRBV30 forward primers and a C-beta reverse primer. TCRdb fed the multiplex PCR reads into MiXCR, producing one record per CDR3 protein. The table lists approximately 190,000 distinct CDR3 sequences, over 80% of them singletons. Unsorted bulk tissue, roughly 20-34 mg of it, served as the source for co-extraction of RNA and DNA. Sequencing used tumor tissue from primary liver carcinoma. The receptors stem from a man aged 40-55 years with primary liver carcinoma and hepatitis B virus infection.

For this clonotype: No conserved phenylalanine or tryptophan ends this CDR3, so it is likely a read error. The CDR3 loop is CSVAGSAGRTGELFL. The CDR3 DNA reads TGCAGCGTTGCGGGGAGTGCAGGGCGAACCGGGGAGCTGTTTCTT. The chain carries TRBV29-1 and TRBJ2-2; TRBD1 or TRBD2 may be the D gene (5 bases each). The CDR3 has 15 residues. Looked up from germline, CDR1 is SQVTM and CDR2 is ANQGSEA. The ends were cut back, 4 bases at V and 5 bases at J, with 17 bases in the middle.

With regard to this clonotype: A much larger clone lies a single base off, so this may be a read error. This chain uses TRBV13 with TRBJ2-3, with D possibly matching TRBD2 (5 bases). The germline gives CDR1 PRHDT, CDR2 FYEKMQ (reference sequence). CDR3 length equals 13 residues. The CDR3 here is CASCLKRADTQYF. CDR3 DNA: TGTGCCAGCTGCTTAAAGAGGGCAGATACGCAGTATTTT. Based on the CDR3 plus reference TRBV13 and TRBJ2-3, the full variable domain is AAGVIQSPRHLIKEKRETATLKCYPIPRHDTVYWYQQGPGQDPQFLISFYEKMQSDKGSIPDRFSAQQFSDYHSELNMSSLELGDSALYFCASCLKRADTQYFGPGTRLTVL.

This clonotype was counted a few times. V gene TRBV5-1 combines with J gene TRBJ2-6; D is ambiguous. CDR1 SGHRS and CDR2 YFSETQ come from the germline V gene. Trimming took 2 bases from V and 2 from J, leaving 8 bases between them. This CDR3 has 15 amino acids. CDR3 residues: CASSLGRTGANVLTF. CDR3 DNA sequence: TGCGCCAGCAGCTTAGGAAGAACTGGGGCCAACGTCCTGACTTTC.

This clonotype was found once. An end of the junction does not agree with germline; a read error may underlie this. The rearrangement uses TRBV11-2 and TRBJ2-5; 7 bases agree with TRBD2. CDR3 length: 18 residues. Germline V lookup: CDR1 SGHAT, CDR2 FQNNGV. The CDR3 nucleotides read TGTGCCAGCAGCCCTAACTCAAACCAGGGTACTGGGCGGGAGACACAGTACTTC. Encoded protein: CASSPNSNQGTGRETQYF.

In regard to this clonotype: No conserved phenylalanine or tryptophan is present at the end of the CDR3, so a read error is the likely explanation. The chain couples TRBV5-4 to TRBJ1-4; the match to TRBD1 covers 7 bases. CDR1 and CDR2 (germline): SGHNT, YYREEE (reference sequence). This CDR3 has 15 residues. The CDR3 DNA sequence: TGTGCCAGTAGCTTTACCGGGACAGCAAATGAGAAACTGTTTCTC. Its protein product is CASSFTGTANEKLFL.

The genes are TRBV29-1 and TRBJ2-1; TRBD2 matches at 10 bases. Per germline, CDR1 SQVTM and CDR2 ANQGSEA. The CDR3 totals 12 residues. CDR3 sequence reads: CSGPSGSHEQFF. In DNA form, the CDR3 reads TGCAGTGGCCCTAGCGGGAGTCATGAGCAGTTCTTC.

The rearrangement joins TRBV20-1 to TRBJ2-1; 11 bases are shared with TRBD2. This CDR3 has 14 amino acids. Germline V CDR1 and CDR2: DFQATT, SNEGSKA (reference sequence). Germline trimming cut 3 bases from V and 7 bases from J; bases unmatched to any gene: 5. The CDR3 DNA reads as TGCAGTGCTAGGACTAGCGGGAAGGGAAATGAGCAGTTCTTC. It yields the protein CSARTSGKGNEQFF.

About this clonotype itself: Given a much more abundant clone one base away, this may be a read error. The rearrangement uses TRBV5-1 and TRBJ2-2, with 7 bases aligning to TRBD2. There are 16 residues in the CDR3. The V gene's germline CDR1 is SGHRS and CDR2 YFSETQ. The CDR3 is CASSLEAGVNAGKLFF. CDR3 nucleotides: TGCGCCAGCAGCTTGGAGGCGGGAGTTAACGCCGGGAAGCTGTTTTTT.

As for this clonotype: The germline gene is not matched at one end of the junction; a read error may be the cause. The chain recombines TRBV29-1 with TRBJ2-7; the D gene could be TRBD1 or TRBD2 (5 bases each). CDR1 and CDR2 from the germline V gene are SQVTM and ANQGSEA. The CDR3 loop spans 16 amino acids. CDR3 nucleotide sequence: TGCAGCGCCTTGACATCTGGGACCGGCACTCCATACGAGCACTACTTC. Translating gives CSALTSGTGTPYEHYF.

DNA of the CDR3: TGTGCCAGCACCACCGACCTGGATGCTAAGCTGGAAAAACTGTTTTTT. Translating it yields CASTTDLDAKLEKLFF. The rearrangement links TRBV12-3 or TRBV12-4 to TRBJ1-4; D remains unclear. Trimming stripped 7 bases from V and 8 bases from J, with 23 bases between. The CDR3 sequence is 16 residues long.

This clonotype was seen ten or more times. The CDR3 is CASSPTAEGNTIYF. CDR3 in DNA: TGTGCCAGCTCACCGACGGCTGAGGGCAACACCATATATTTT. The V gene is TRBV18, the J gene TRBJ1-3; no definite D call. Germline assignment: CDR1 KGHSH and CDR2 LQKENI. Between the trimmed V and J ends, which lost 3 bases and 7 bases, there was a span of 13 bases. The CDR3 sequence is 14 residues long.

Note on this clonotype: A much larger clone lies one base from this, so it may be a read error. The chain is built from TRBV10-3 and TRBJ2-7; D may be TRBD2 (6 bases). Germline V CDR1 and CDR2: ENHRY, SYGVKD. This CDR3 has 15 amino acids. The V end was cut by 3 bases, the J end by 9 bases, with 21 bases between. CDR3 residues: CAISDQTSGLGGQYF. For the CDR3, the DNA is TGTGCCATCAGTGACCAGACCAGCGGGCTGGGGGGGCAGTACTTC.

This clonotype has a single count. A much larger clone differs by one base, so this may be a read error. V usage is TRBV29-1 and J usage is TRBJ2-7; TRBD1 aligns across 7 bases. CDR3 length: 12 residues. CDR1 and CDR2 (germline): SQVTM, ANQGSEA. The CDR3 nucleotides are TGCAGCGTCCGAAAGGGGGCCCACGAGCAGCACTTC. This encodes CSVRKGAHEQHF.

V usage is TRBV28 and J usage is TRBJ2-3, with a possible D match to TRBD1 (5 bases). The CDR3 consists of 15 residues. Trimming removed 2 bases from V and 6 bases from J, with 15 bases in between. CDR1 and CDR2 (germline): MDHEN, SYDVKM. In DNA, the CDR3 is TGTGCCAGCAGTTTACAGACAGAGTGGATTGATACGCAGTATTTT. Protein product: CASSLQTEWIDTQYF. Using reference TRBV28 and TRBJ2-3 for the parts outside the CDR3, the full variable domain is DVKVTQSSRYLVKRTGEKVFLECVQDMDHENMFWYRQDPGLGLRLIYFSYDVKMKEKGDIPEGYSVSREKKERFSLILESASTNQTSMYLCASSLQTEWIDTQYFGPGTRLTVL.

The rearrangement joins TRBV11-1 to TRBJ2-5; D uncertain. The CDR3 sequence is 15 residues long. Trimming left V 6 bases short and J 5 bases short, with 19 bases between. Germline V gene data show CDR1 as SGHAT and CDR2 as FQDESV (reference sequence). The CDR3 loop is CASSSSVQAGETQYF. The CDR3 DNA sequence: TGTGCCAGCAGTTCCTCGGTACAAGCCGGGGAGACCCAGTACTTC.

On this clonotype: A read error may account for a junction end that differs from germline. The CDR3 DNA follows: TGCGGCAGCAGCCCTTCGTTGTCCCAGTCGGATAGCGGCACTGAAGCTTTCTTT. Residues: CGSSPSLSQSDSGTEAFF. The gene calls are TRBV5-1 and TRBJ1-1; no firm D call. The CDR3 is made up of 18 amino acids. Germline V gene lookup returns CDR1 SGHRS and CDR2 YFSETQ.

With respect to this clonotype: No conserved phenylalanine or tryptophan is present at the end of the CDR3, so a read error is the likely explanation. Written as DNA, the CDR3 is TGTGCCAGCAGGGTAGTAGCGCAAGAGACCCAGTACCTC. Amino acids: CASRVVAQETQYL. The genes are TRBV6-8 and TRBJ2-5; weak D call: TRBD2 (5 bases). Germline-derived CDR1 and CDR2 are MNHGY and SAAAGT. The CDR3 runs to 13 residues. V dropped 6 bases and J dropped 2 bases, with 10 bases sitting between them.

As DNA, the CDR3 is TGTGCCAGCAATTCCGGACGGGGCGCCAATGGCTACACCTTC. The encoded protein is CASNSGRGANGYTF. The chain combines TRBV28 with TRBJ1-2, with D possibly being TRBD1 (5 bases). Trimming stripped 7 bases from V and 6 bases from J, with 18 bases between. CDR1 and CDR2 (germline): MDHEN, SYDVKM. The CDR3 totals 14 residues.